Each of the 9 T cell receptor beta chains below was sequenced from the same sample in a study of cytomegalovirus exposure and HLA in healthy donors. This table comes from immunoSEQ multiplex PCR, and its TCRdb copy is limited to in-frame clones, with some not included. The profile shows 71,000 or so clones, approximately 94% of them singletons. Sequenced material: PBMCs. The origin of the receptors is a man aged 18 to 30 in good health and CMV-seropositive.

The chain links TRBV7-9 to TRBJ1-6; possibly TRBD1 for D (5 bases). V lost 1 base and J lost 9, with 10 bases in between. This CDR3 region has 14 residues. Per germline, CDR1 SEHNR and CDR2 FQNEAQ (reference sequence). CDR3 sequence reads: CASSLGGDGSPLHF. CDR3 sequence (DNA): TGTGCCAGCAGCTTAGGCGGGGACGGTTCACCCCTCCACTTT.

V and J are TRBV10-3 and TRBJ1-5; weak D call: TRBD1 (6 bases). The V and J ends lost 0 bases and 7 bases respectively, with 13 bases between them. This CDR3 contains 15 residues. Germline CDR1 ENHRY, CDR2 SYGVKD. The CDR3 reads CAISESGGADQPQHF. The CDR3 DNA sequence: TGTGCCATCAGTGAGTCGGGGGGGGCGGACCAGCCCCAGCATTTT.

CDR3 DNA: TGTGCCAGCAGTGGGACTAGCGTAGGCAATGAGCAGTTCTTC. It encodes CASSGTSVGNEQFF. This sequence joins TRBV27 and TRBJ2-1; 10 nucleotides line up with TRBD2. The CDR3 sequence is 14 residues long. The germline gives CDR1 MNHEY, CDR2 SMNVEV (reference sequence). J gave up 6 bases and V 5 bases, and 4 bases lay outside the gene matches.

The V and J genes are TRBV2 and TRBJ2-1; TRBD1 matches at 9 bases. The CDR3 runs to 15 residues. J gave up 4 bases and V 5 bases, and 6 bases lay outside the gene matches. Germline CDR1 is SNHLY and CDR2 is FYNNEI. As DNA, the CDR3 is TGTGCCAGCAGTTACCGGGACAGGGTTTACAATGAGCAGTTCTTC. Translating it yields CASSYRDRVYNEQFF.

The chain joins TRBV7-2 to TRBJ1-6; possibly TRBD1 for D (6 bases). This CDR3 has 14 residues. Germline V lookup: CDR1 SGHTA, CDR2 FQGNSA. With 3 bases removed from V and 7 bases from J, the gap between germline ends came to 10 bases. The CDR3 DNA reads as TGTGCCAGCAGCTTTGGACAGAAAAATTCACCCCTCCACTTT. Its translation: CASSFGQKNSPLHF.

This chain uses TRBV30 with TRBJ1-2; 7 positions match TRBD1. V was clipped by 3 bases and J by 2 bases; unmatched bases: 9. From germline, CDR1 is GTSNPN and CDR2 SVGIG (reference sequence). The CDR3 has 15 amino acids. The CDR3 sequence: CAWSPGGKDNYGYTF. The CDR3 bases are TGTGCCTGGAGCCCAGGGGGGAAGGACAACTATGGCTACACCTTC.

The chain combines TRBV6-5 with TRBJ2-7; TRBD2 aligns across 9 bases. Germline-derived CDR1 and CDR2 are MNHEY and SVGAGI. J lost 2 bases, V lost 4 bases, and 3 bases had no gene match. The CDR3 consists of 14 residues. The DNA of the CDR3 is TGTGCCAGCAGTTGGACTAGCGCGACCTACGAGCAGTACTTC. Protein: CASSWTSATYEQYF.

This clone is a singleton in its sample. This rearrangement joins TRBV6-4 to TRBJ2-3; 9 bases match TRBD2. V lost 0 bases and J lost 6; bases outside the gene matches: 10. CDR3 length: 17 residues. The germline CDR1 and CDR2 sequences are MRHNA and SNTAGT. The CDR3 DNA sequence: TGTGCCAGCAGTGACTCGAATCGCGGGGGGGCTGCTGATACGCAGTATTTT. It translates to CASSDSNRGGAADTQYF.

V is TRBV6-5 and J is TRBJ1-2; TRBD1 matches at 8 bases. CDR1 is MNHEY, CDR2 SVGAGI, per germline. This CDR3 is built from 14 residues. V was clipped by 5 bases and J by 4 bases; unmatched bases: 6. CDR3 coding DNA: TGTGCCAGCAGTACTAGGGACAGGCCCTATGGCTACACCTTC. Its translation is CASSTRDRPYGYTF.